The clone carrying this T cell receptor beta chain came up a few times. The antigen is unknown. This sample stems from a study of vaccination and CD4 T cells after COVID-19. The wider study: Control cultures were supplied with a CEFX pool, an HIV-1 Nef pool, or no peptide at all.

V gave up 6 bases and J gave up 3 bases, with 13 bases separating them. Germline V gene lookup returns CDR1 SEHNR and CDR2 FQNEAQ (reference sequence). The CDR3 sequence is 14 residues long. Sequence data for DNA of cultured CD4+ T cells were generated by the Oncomine TCR Beta short-read assay. The template was genomic DNA from cultured CD4+ T cells. MiXCR was run by TCRdb on the PCR reads, yielding one entry per CDR3 protein. The sample holds almost 20,000 distinct CDR3 sequences, around 50% seen once. Treatment of the sample: approximately 9-day PBMC culture with coronavirus spike peptide pools or control peptides (ViraFEST assay).

The receptor was derived from a human donor who had recovered from COVID-19. The rearrangement links TRBV7-9 to TRBJ2-3; D might be TRBD2 (5 bases). The sequencing sample was made of CD4+ T cells from blood, cultured in vitro. The chain's CDR3 is CASSLGLKTDTQYF. The DNA of the CDR3 is TGTGCCAGCAGTCTCGGACTCAAAACAGATACGCAGTATTTT.